The clone carrying this T cell receptor beta chain was observed once. The antigen remains undetermined. Germline lookup yields CDR1 SGHVS and CDR2 FNYEAQ. V trimming: 3 bases; J trimming: 7 bases; junction bases outside the gene matches: 7. This CDR3 is 17 amino acids long. This sample is drawn from a study of cytomegalovirus exposure and HLA in healthy donors. The overall study: An analysis done earlier identified around 100 million unique TCR beta sequences from about 179 million T cells.

Points from the study as a whole: Earlier results showed most TCR beta V segments being productive about 90% or about 30% of the time. The authors later found TCR association rates varying by HLA locus, with DRB1 most and HLA-C fewest. A later analysis linked a missense variant in DCLRE1C to the trimming of TCR beta V and J genes.

A multiplex PCR was run with 60 Vbeta primers and 13 Jbeta primers. Some clones are missing from TCRdb's copy, which holds only in-frame ones; the method was immunoSEQ multiplex PCR. Of about 170,000 clones in the sample, around 80% were seen once. The clonotype originates from a woman in her forties or fifties in good health and CMV-seropositive. The chain has TRBV7-6 and TRBJ2-1; TRBD2 aligns across 15 bases. Input material: PBMCs. The CDR3 coding sequence is TGTGCCAGCAGCTTCGATTGGACTAGCGGGGGGGGTAATGAGCAGTTCTTC. Residues: CASSFDWTSGGGNEQFF.